Listed here is a single T cell receptor (beta chain). The target antigen is unknown. The data belong to a study of cytomegalovirus exposure and HLA in healthy donors. Overall study results and limits: With further analysis later on, most CMV-associated TCR beta chains appeared HLA-restricted.

13 Jbeta primers and 60 Vbeta primers were used for the PCR. Profiling relied on immunoSEQ multiplex PCR, and the TCRdb table lists in-frame clones only, not all of them. The sample holds some 180,000 clones; about 80% are singletons and the top ten take 1.5% to 2%. Per germline, CDR1 SEHNR and CDR2 FQNEAQ (reference sequence). V lost 3 bases to trimming and J lost 1 base; unmatched junction nucleotides: 7. The CDR3 is 16 residues long. This receptor was obtained from a woman aged 30 to 39 in good health and CMV-seronegative. This sequence joins TRBV7-9 and TRBJ2-5; 8 positions agree with TRBD1. Sequencing input: PBMCs. This CDR3 is CASSFPGQAFQETQYF. The CDR3 DNA is TGTGCCAGCAGCTTCCCGGGACAGGCCTTCCAAGAGACCCAGTACTTC.